The clone carrying this TCR beta chain occurred a few times. These data belong to a study of immune evolution from preneoplasia to lung adenocarcinoma. Between the mid-2010s and the late 2010s, patients underwent resection in Japan or China. Measured with immunoSEQ multiplex PCR; TCRdb has only the in-frame clones, and not every one. The sample comprises 6,000 to 8,000 clones, roughly 80% of which are singletons, and about 18% rests with the top ten. The CDR3 contains 13 residues. V was pared by 0 bases and J by 6 bases, with 6 bases between. CDR1 MGHRA and CDR2 YSYEKL come from the germline V gene. The rearrangement links TRBV4-1 to TRBJ1-5; D possibly corresponds to TRBD1 (6 bases). What was sequenced was FFPE adjacent normal lung tissue. The receptor comes from a person aged 70 to 85 with lung adenocarcinoma. The CDR3: CASSQDRGQPQHF. CDR3 coding DNA: TGCGCCAGCAGCCAAGACAGGGGTCAGCCCCAGCATTTT.